The 19 T cell receptor beta chains presented below share a single source sample, sequenced in a study of cytomegalovirus exposure and HLA in healthy donors. Both 60 Vbeta primers and 13 Jbeta primers went into the PCR. The table came from immunoSEQ multiplex PCR; TCRdb's copy has only in-frame clones and leaves some out. The sample records under 150,000 clones, around 84% being singletons. The sequenced material came from PBMCs. Source of these receptors: a woman aged 25 to 39 in good health and CMV-seropositive.

V gene TRBV5-1 combines with J gene TRBJ1-5, with a weak D call TRBD1 (5 bases). Trimming stripped 2 bases from V and 3 bases from J, with 9 bases between. CDR1 is SGHRS, CDR2 YFSETQ, per germline. The CDR3 is 14 residues long. The CDR3 region is CASSLDSNNQPQHF. The CDR3 coding sequence is TGCGCCAGCAGCTTAGACAGCAACAATCAGCCCCAGCATTTT.

V and J are TRBV4-3 and TRBJ1-6; 9 bases match TRBD1. The trim removed 1 base at V and 8 bases at J, leaving 9 bases unmatched. Germline CDR1 and CDR2: LGHNA and YSLEER. The CDR3 spans 17 residues. The CDR3 nucleotides read TGCGCCAGCAGCCAAGTAGGCTGGGGACAGGGACATTCACCCCTCCACTTT. Its protein is CASSQVGWGQGHSPLHF.

The chain has TRBV5-5 and TRBJ1-1; D unresolved. From germline, CDR1 is SGHKS and CDR2 YYEKEE (reference sequence). The CDR3 has 14 amino acids. Trimming shortened V by 2 bases and J by 1 base, and 9 bases separated the two germline ends. The CDR3 loop is CASSLEPTNTEAFF. In nucleotides, the CDR3 is TGTGCCAGCAGCTTAGAGCCTACGAACACTGAAGCTTTCTTT.

This CDR3 is CASSPRLGTGWYEQYF. The DNA of the CDR3 is TGTGCCAGCAGCCCTCGCCTAGGGACAGGGTGGTACGAGCAGTACTTC. The V call is TRBV7-2, the J call TRBJ2-7; 9 nucleotides align to TRBD1. This CDR3 is 16 amino acids long. CDR1 and CDR2 from the germline V gene are SGHTA and FQGNSA. The ends lost 5 bases at V and 4 bases at J; junction bases unmatched: 12.

V is TRBV5-1 and J is TRBJ2-6, with TRBD2 matching 7 bases. V gave up 4 bases and J gave up 2 bases; unmatched junction bases: 12. The CDR3 covers 18 residues. The germline V gene has CDR1 SGHRS and CDR2 YFSETQ. The CDR3 bases are TGCGCCAGCAGCCCCAGCCGGGACTACCCTACTGGGGCCAACGTCCTGACTTTC. Protein: CASSPSRDYPTGANVLTF.

The chain recombines TRBV4-3 with TRBJ2-5; a possible D gene is TRBD1 (5 bases). Germline CDR1 is LGHNA and CDR2 is YSLEER. Trimming stripped 0 bases from V and 7 bases from J, with 18 bases between. The CDR3 length is 16 residues. The CDR3, as DNA: TGCGCCAGCAGCCAAGATTCCGGTGGACATAGGGGGACCCAGTACTTC. This sequence encodes CASSQDSGGHRGTQYF.

The chain employs TRBV19 and TRBJ1-5; D might be TRBD1 (6 bases). Trimming removed 3 bases from V and 7 bases from J, with 19 bases in between. CDR1 is LNHDA, CDR2 SQIVND, per germline (reference sequence). The CDR3 totals 16 residues. This chain's CDR3 is CASSILHEGVRQPQHF. CDR3 in DNA: TGTGCCAGTAGTATCCTTCATGAGGGGGTGAGGCAGCCCCAGCATTTT.

This clone was observed a single time. The chain employs TRBV14 and TRBJ2-3, with D unresolved. The germline V gene encodes CDR1 SGHDN and CDR2 FVKESK. The CDR3 has 13 amino acids. V lost 8 bases, J lost 6 bases, and 15 bases lay in between. CDR3 DNA sequence: TGTGCCAGCTGCGGCATTCATGGTGATACGCAGTATTTT. As protein: CASCGIHGDTQYF.

The chain has TRBV4-2 and TRBJ1-3; TRBD1 might be the D (5 bases). V gave up 0 bases and J gave up 4 bases, with 10 bases separating them. There are 15 residues in the CDR3. CDR1 and CDR2 from the germline V gene are LGHNA and YNFKEQ. Here the CDR3 DNA reads TGTGCCAGCAGCCAAGAAGCAGGGTCCGGAAACACCATATATTTT. Its protein is CASSQEAGSGNTIYF.

This CDR3 reads CACSGPTENQPQHF. The DNA for the CDR3 is TGTGCCTGCAGCGGGCCTACAGAGAATCAGCCCCAGCATTTT. The chain links TRBV30 to TRBJ1-5; D is uncertain. Germline V gene data show CDR1 as GTSNPN and CDR2 as SVGIG (reference sequence). V was pared by 6 bases and J by 4 bases, with 16 bases between. The CDR3 has 14 amino acids.

This chain links TRBV18 with TRBJ1-1, with 7 bases that match TRBD1. CDR1 is KGHSH, CDR2 LQKENI, per germline. V was clipped by 5 bases and J by 3 bases; unmatched bases: 9. CDR3 length: 15 residues. The CDR3 sequence is CASSIRQGGDTEAFF. CDR3 sequence (DNA): TGTGCCAGCTCAATAAGACAGGGTGGGGACACTGAAGCTTTCTTT. The variable domain in full, completed from reference TRBV18 and TRBJ1-1, reads NAGVMQNPRHLVRRRGQEARLRCSPMKGHSHVYWYRQLPEEGLKFMVYLQKENIIDESGMPKERFSAEFPKEGPSILRIQQVVRGDSAAYFCASSIRQGGDTEAFFGQGTRLTVV.

The rearrangement joins TRBV2 to TRBJ2-7, with 11 bases that match TRBD2. The CDR3 contains 15 residues. CDR1 and CDR2 from the germline V gene are SNHLY and FYNNEI. The ends lost 3 bases at V and 0 bases at J; junction bases unmatched: 1. CDR3 DNA sequence: TGTGCCAGCAGTGAGGGGACTAGCGGCTCCTACGAGCAGTACTTC. Amino acid sequence: CASSEGTSGSYEQYF.

The table lists this clone with a few counts. The chain is built from TRBV1 and TRBJ2-4; no DNA check was done on the table's D call, TRBD2. TRBV1 corresponds to a pseudogene. This CDR3 comprises 20 residues. CDR3 in DNA: TGCACCAGCAGCCAAGTTCTCCCCCTTTGGGTGAGGGCGCCTAAAAACATTCAGTACTTC. Residues: CTSSQVLPLWVRAPKNIQYF.

This rearrangement joins TRBV7-6 to TRBJ2-2; 10 bases are shared with TRBD2. CDR1 SGHVS and CDR2 FNYEAQ come from the germline V gene. This CDR3 spans 17 amino acids. Trimming cost V 2 bases and J 4 bases; bases outside gene matches: 7. The CDR3 sequence: CASSLFPSGGPTGELFF. The CDR3 nucleotides read TGTGCCAGCAGCTTATTCCCTAGCGGGGGTCCCACCGGGGAGCTGTTTTTT.

The chain recombines TRBV27 with TRBJ1-4, with D unresolved. Germline CDR1 MNHEY, CDR2 SMNVEV (reference sequence). Trimming stripped 5 bases from V and 5 bases from J, with 24 bases between. CDR3 length: 18 residues. CDR3 protein: CASSLSRLSRLLNEKLFF. The CDR3 DNA sequence: TGTGCCAGCAGTCTCTCTAGGCTTTCGCGGTTACTCAATGAAAAACTGTTTTTT.

The CDR3 sequence is CASSVAGGGRDTQYF. CDR3 in DNA: TGTGCCAGCAGCGTAGCAGGCGGGGGGCGAGATACGCAGTATTTT. The V gene is TRBV9, the J gene TRBJ2-3; the match to TRBD2 covers 8 bases. V lost 0 bases and J lost 5; bases outside the gene matches: 5. The germline V gene encodes CDR1 SGDLS and CDR2 YYNGEE. This CDR3 contains 15 residues.

This chain uses TRBV4-1 with TRBJ2-1, with 7 bases that match TRBD2. Germline V lookup: CDR1 MGHRA, CDR2 YSYEKL. Trimming at V came to 0 bases and at J to 0 bases, leaving 8 bases not matched to a gene. This CDR3 region has 18 residues. CDR3 residues: CASSQEGTRGSSYNEQFF. The CDR3 DNA sequence: TGCGCCAGCAGCCAAGAAGGAACGCGGGGGAGCTCCTACAATGAGCAGTTCTTC.

With regard to this clone: Mismatch with germline at one junction end may stem from a read error. The chain joins TRBV7-9 to TRBJ1-6, with a tentative D call TRBD1 (6 bases). The CDR3 is made up of 15 amino acids. The germline V gene encodes CDR1 SEHNR and CDR2 FQNEAQ (reference sequence). The CDR3 DNA reads as TGTTCCAGCAGCTTATGGGGGGGGCTGGATTCACCCCTCCACTTT. Protein product: CSSSLWGGLDSPLHF.

This clone was recorded only once. V usage is TRBV9 and J usage is TRBJ2-1; maybe TRBD2 (6 bases). Germline V gene sequence: CDR1 SGDLS, CDR2 YYNGEE. This CDR3 comprises 14 residues. Trimming shortened V by 3 bases and J by 7 bases, and 14 bases separated the two germline ends. The CDR3 is CASSGRDLWNEQFF. In nucleotides, the CDR3 is TGTGCCAGCAGCGGGAGGGACCTATGGAATGAGCAGTTCTTC.